The 31 T cell receptor beta chains presented below share a single source sample, sequenced in a study of blood T cell repertoires in COVID-19. Measured with immunoSEQ multiplex PCR; TCRdb has only the in-frame clones, and not every one. The data contain fewer than 300,000 clones, about 91% of them singletons. The source material was peripheral blood. These receptors were collected from a person in their late teens or twenties with COVID-19, enrolled during active disease.

The CDR3 sequence is CSAFGNSPLHF. The CDR3 DNA reads TGCAGTGCTTTCGGGAATTCACCCCTCCACTTT. This chain connects TRBV20-1 to TRBJ1-6, with no clear D. This CDR3 contains 11 residues. Germline V gives CDR1 DFQATT, CDR2 SNEGSKA (reference sequence). The V and J ends lost 5 bases and 7 bases respectively, with 6 bases between them.

This clone occurred once. This chain connects TRBV19 to TRBJ2-2; D may be TRBD2 (6 bases). Germline CDR1 LNHDA, CDR2 SQIVND (reference sequence). Trimming shortened V by 3 bases and J by 6 bases, and 17 bases separated the two germline ends. The CDR3 runs 16 residues. DNA of the CDR3: TGTGCCAGTAGTATTGGTCCGGGTGCGGGGCCCGGGGAGCTGTTTTTT. This codes for CASSIGPGAGPGELFF.

This chain uses TRBV9 with TRBJ2-7; 13 nucleotides line up with TRBD2. Germline V lookup: CDR1 SGDLS, CDR2 YYNGEE. The CDR3 covers 16 residues. With 0 bases clipped from V and 4 bases from J, the junction kept 4 bases outside the gene matches. CDR3 sequence (DNA): TGTGCCAGCAGCGTAGGAGGACTAGCGGGAGTATACGAGCAGTACTTC. Translating it yields CASSVGGLAGVYEQYF.

The V gene is TRBV27, the J gene TRBJ2-5; 7 bases are a match to TRBD2. Germline V gene lookup returns CDR1 MNHEY and CDR2 SMNVEV (reference sequence). With V trimmed by 5 bases and J by 4 bases, 1 base remained unmatched. The CDR3 covers 12 residues. CDR3 loop: CASSPGGETQYF. CDR3 bases: TGTGCCAGCAGTCCGGGGGGAGAGACCCAGTACTTC.

The chain links TRBV29-1 to TRBJ2-3, with 10 positions matching TRBD2. V shed 6 bases and J 6 bases; nucleotides not matched to a gene: 3. The CDR3 runs to 12 residues. Germline V gives CDR1 SQVTM, CDR2 ANQGSEA. The CDR3, as DNA: TGCAGCGTGGAGGGACTAGCGGATACGCAGTATTTT. It yields the protein CSVEGLADTQYF.

The V and J genes are TRBV4-1 and TRBJ1-4; 9 nucleotides agree with TRBD1. The CDR3 has 18 residues. J lost 8 bases, V lost 4 bases, and 17 bases had no gene match. Germline V CDR1 and CDR2: MGHRA, YSYEKL. The CDR3 loop is CASSRRTGVLNMEEKLFF. In DNA, the CDR3 is TGCGCCAGCAGCCGACGGACAGGGGTGTTGAATATGGAGGAAAAACTGTTTTTT.

V and J are TRBV28 and TRBJ2-7; no clear D. The CDR3 has 12 amino acids. Germline V gene lookup returns CDR1 MDHEN and CDR2 SYDVKM. The V and J ends lost 6 bases and 5 bases respectively, with 11 bases between them. CDR3 protein: CASRLSFNEQYF. The CDR3 DNA reads as TGTGCCAGCAGACTCTCCTTCAACGAGCAGTACTTC.

The J gene is TRBJ2-3, the V gene TRBV19, with 7 bases matching TRBD1. Germline lookup yields CDR1 LNHDA and CDR2 SQIVND (reference sequence). Losses at the gene ends were 11 bases for V and 6 bases for J; bases not matched to a gene: 14. CDR3 length: 14 amino acids. This chain's CDR3 is CAPVGRGIVDTQYF. The DNA of the CDR3 is TGTGCCCCCGTCGGCAGGGGGATCGTTGATACGCAGTATTTT. The entire variable domain, with the rest obtained from reference TRBV19 and TRBJ2-3, is as follows: DGGITQSPKYLFRKEGQNVTLSCEQNLNHDAMYWYRQDPGQGLRLIYYSQIVNDFQKGDIAEGYSVSREKKESFPLTVTSAQKNPTAFYLCAPVGRGIVDTQYFGPGTRLTVL.

V is TRBV7-2 and J is TRBJ2-1, with TRBD2 matching 9 bases. With V trimmed by 2 bases and J by 5 bases, 10 bases remained unmatched. CDR3 length: 17 residues. Germline loops: CDR1 SGHTA, CDR2 FQGNSA. CDR3 loop: CASSLRRLADKHNEQFF. The DNA for the CDR3 is TGTGCCAGCAGCTTAAGGCGACTAGCGGACAAACACAATGAGCAGTTCTTC.

This clone was observed a single time. The V gene is TRBV4-2, the J gene TRBJ2-7, with 10 nucleotides matching TRBD2. In germline, CDR1 is LGHNA, CDR2 YNFKEQ. The CDR3 totals 14 residues. V dropped 2 bases and J dropped 7; count of bases not matched to a gene: 5. The CDR3 is CASSQTLAGGEQYF. Here the CDR3 DNA reads TGTGCCAGCAGCCAAACTTTAGCGGGAGGAGAGCAGTACTTC.

This chain uses TRBV2 with TRBJ2-1; 9 positions agree with TRBD2. The junction had 4 bases not matched to a gene; V was cut back by 4 bases and J by 3 bases. The CDR3 runs to 15 residues. Per germline, CDR1 SNHLY and CDR2 FYNNEI. CDR3 nucleotide sequence: TGTGCCAGCAGTGGGAGCGGGAGGTTCTACAATGAGCAGTTCTTC. This sequence encodes CASSGSGRFYNEQFF.

Remarks on this clone: Other DNA sequences in the same sample also yield this CDR3. CDR3 residues: CATSRQGTDTQYF. The CDR3, as DNA: TGTGCCACCAGCCGGCAGGGCACAGATACGCAGTATTTT. The chain uses TRBV24-1 and TRBJ2-3; no firm D call. Trimming took 7 bases from V and 1 from J, leaving 8 bases between them. The CDR3 loop spans 13 amino acids. Germline CDR1 is KGHDR and CDR2 is SFDVKD.

CDR3 in amino acids: CASSRGASGVLNEQFF. The CDR3 DNA follows: TGTGCCAGCAGTCGGGGGGCTAGCGGAGTCCTTAATGAGCAGTTCTTC. V is TRBV25-1 and J is TRBJ2-1; tentatively, D is TRBD2 (7 bases). Trimming cost V 5 bases and J 7 bases, with 21 bases left between them. Germline CDR1 is MGHDK and CDR2 is SYGVNS. The CDR3 has 16 amino acids.

This sequence joins TRBV4-1 and TRBJ2-5, with D tentatively TRBD2 (5 bases). The CDR3 contains 17 residues. Per germline, CDR1 MGHRA and CDR2 YSYEKL. Trimming stripped 1 base from V and 1 base from J, with 16 bases between. The CDR3 loop reads CASSQVPNLSGQETQYF. The DNA for the CDR3 is TGCGCCAGCAGCCAAGTTCCCAATCTAAGCGGCCAAGAGACCCAGTACTTC.

The V call is TRBV7-9, the J call TRBJ2-5, with 7 nucleotides matching TRBD1. V shed 7 bases and J 3 bases; nucleotides not matched to a gene: 11. The CDR3 sequence is 15 residues long. Germline lookup yields CDR1 SEHNR and CDR2 FQNEAQ (reference sequence). CDR3 region: CASTPGDRWEETQYF. The CDR3 DNA follows: TGTGCCAGCACCCCCGGGGACAGATGGGAAGAGACCCAGTACTTC.

This clone came up once. The V call is TRBV3-1 (or the pseudogene TRBV3-2), the J call TRBJ1-2; TRBD1 matches 11 bases. CDR1 and CDR2 from the germline V gene are LGHDT and YNNKEL (reference sequence). CDR3 length equals 16 residues. The junction had 12 bases not matched to a gene; V was cut back by 5 bases and J by 7 bases. CDR3 region: CASSYGQGAPLGGYTF. CDR3 DNA sequence: TGTGCCAGCAGCTATGGACAGGGGGCTCCATTAGGTGGCTACACCTTC.

The sample holds a few counts of this clone. The rearrangement uses TRBV25-1 and TRBJ1-4, with 9 nucleotides matching TRBD1. Germline values: CDR1 MGHDK, CDR2 SYGVNS. With V trimmed by 8 bases and J by 0 bases, 10 bases remained unmatched. This CDR3 is built from 17 residues. The CDR3 nucleotides are TGTGCCAGCGATAACGGGACAGGGAGACCAACTAATGAAAAACTGTTTTTT. Translating it yields CASDNGTGRPTNEKLFF. The complete variable domain, with remaining parts taken from reference TRBV25-1 and TRBJ1-4, reads EADIYQTPRYLVIGTGKKITLECSQTMGHDKMYWYQQDPGMELHLIHYSYGVNSTEKGDLSSESTVSRIRTEHFPLTLESARPSHTSQYLCASDNGTGRPTNEKLFFGSGTQLSVL.

The chain employs TRBV9 and TRBJ2-1, with a weak D call TRBD2 (5 bases). Deletions cut 2 bases from V and 9 bases from J, with 18 bases between. CDR1 is SGDLS and CDR2 is YYNGEE in the germline V gene. There are 15 residues in the CDR3. The DNA for the CDR3 is TGTGCCAGCAGCGTTGGGCACGCCTTAGGAGGTGAGCAGTTCTTC. It yields the protein CASSVGHALGGEQFF.

This clone has just one count. V and J are TRBV15 and TRBJ1-1, with D tentatively TRBD1 (6 bases). Germline V CDR1 and CDR2: LNHNV, YYDKDF (reference sequence). The CDR3 length is 19 residues. Trimming pared 4 bases from V and 0 bases from J, leaving 24 bases between. The CDR3 sequence is CATSTPPDRSSFMNTEAFF. CDR3 nucleotide sequence: TGTGCCACCAGCACCCCTCCCGACAGGTCCTCCTTTATGAACACTGAAGCTTTCTTT.

The V call is TRBV6-6, the J call TRBJ2-3, with D perhaps TRBD1 (7 bases). Trimming stripped 11 bases from V and 11 bases from J, with 17 bases between. The germline gives CDR1 MNHNY, CDR2 SVGAGI (reference sequence). The CDR3 is 11 residues long. The CDR3 region has the DNA TGTGCCGGCCGGTCGGGGGACAGGCAGTATTTT. It specifies CAGRSGDRQYF.

This rearrangement joins TRBV19 to TRBJ2-4; 7 bases align to TRBD2. Germline-derived CDR1 and CDR2 are LNHDA and SQIVND (reference sequence). J lost 3 bases, V lost 4 bases, and 12 bases had no gene match. The length of the CDR3 is 17 residues. The CDR3 region is CASSRVGSGLGKNIQYF. CDR3 nucleotide sequence: TGTGCCAGTAGTAGGGTCGGTAGCGGGTTAGGCAAAAACATTCAGTACTTC. Full variable domain (outside the CDR3, taken from reference TRBV19 and TRBJ2-4): DGGITQSPKYLFRKEGQNVTLSCEQNLNHDAMYWYRQDPGQGLRLIYYSQIVNDFQKGDIAEGYSVSREKKESFPLTVTSAQKNPTAFYLCASSRVGSGLGKNIQYFGAGTRLSVL.

The rearrangement joins TRBV7-9 to TRBJ2-1; 7 bases align to TRBD2. V was clipped by 5 bases and J by 3 bases; unmatched bases: 10. Germline V lookup: CDR1 SEHNR, CDR2 FQNEAQ (reference sequence). The CDR3 contains 16 residues. DNA for the CDR3: TGTGCCAGCAGCCCCCCCTCCGGGACTATCTACAATGAGCAGTTCTTC. Residues: CASSPPSGTIYNEQFF.

V usage is TRBV13 and J usage is TRBJ2-7, with 8 bases identical to TRBD1. This CDR3 comprises 15 residues. V shed 2 bases, J shed 4 bases, and the junction held 7 bases outside the gene matches. Germline V gene data show CDR1 as PRHDT and CDR2 as FYEKMQ (reference sequence). The CDR3 DNA reads TGTGCCAGCAGCTTACAGGGGGCTGTAATATACGAGCAGTACTTC. Amino acids: CASSLQGAVIYEQYF.

This chain links TRBV28 with TRBJ1-5; 7 bases are a match to TRBD1. Germline V gene sequence: CDR1 MDHEN, CDR2 SYDVKM. The ends lost 5 bases at V and 2 bases at J; junction bases unmatched: 6. The CDR3 is 15 residues long. Written as DNA, the CDR3 is TGTGCCAGCAGTCCCCAGGGGGAGGGCAATCAGCCCCAGCATTTT. Amino acid sequence: CASSPQGEGNQPQHF. Complete variable domain (other parts from reference TRBV28 and TRBJ1-5): DVKVTQSSRYLVKRTGEKVFLECVQDMDHENMFWYRQDPGLGLRLIYFSYDVKMKEKGDIPEGYSVSREKKERFSLILESASTNQTSMYLCASSPQGEGNQPQHFGDGTRLSIL.

V usage is TRBV7-9 and J usage is TRBJ1-2, with D tentatively TRBD1 (5 bases). The V gene's germline CDR1 is SEHNR and CDR2 FQNEAQ (reference sequence). The CDR3 consists of 13 residues. Trimming shortened V by 1 base and J by 7 bases, and 10 bases separated the two germline ends. The CDR3 DNA sequence: TGTGCCAGCAGCTTAGGGGCAGGGCTTGGCTACACCTTC. As protein: CASSLGAGLGYTF.

The V gene is TRBV7-2, the J gene TRBJ1-5; D unresolved. From germline, CDR1 is SGHTA and CDR2 FQGNSA. V was pared by 5 bases and J by 6 bases, with 14 bases between. CDR3 size: 14 residues. The CDR3 bases are TGTGCCAGCAGCCACGGTGGTTTCGGTCAGCCCCAGCATTTT. This codes for CASSHGGFGQPQHF.

The rearrangement uses TRBV9 and TRBJ2-7, with 9 bases that match TRBD2. The CDR3 sequence is 14 residues long. Per the germline V gene, CDR1 is SGDLS and CDR2 is YYNGEE. The V and J ends lost 4 bases and 5 bases, in that order; junction bases with no gene match: 7. CDR3 in amino acids: CASSPGGRAHEQYF. For the CDR3, the DNA is TGTGCCAGCAGCCCAGGCGGGAGGGCCCACGAGCAGTACTTC.

The chain is built from TRBV6-5 and TRBJ2-7; TRBD2 matches at 12 bases. The CDR3 is 15 amino acids. After removal of 6 bases from V and 1 base from J, the junction contained 4 bases not matched to a gene. Per the germline V gene, CDR1 is MNHEY and CDR2 is SVGAGI. The CDR3 nucleotides read TGTGCCAGCAGGAAAGGGACTAGCGGGTCCTACGAGCAGTACTTC. Protein product: CASRKGTSGSYEQYF.

The genes are TRBV10-2 and TRBJ2-7; tentatively, D is TRBD2 (5 bases). CDR1 is WSHSY, CDR2 SAAADI, per germline. The CDR3 loop spans 11 amino acids. The V end was cut by 6 bases, the J end by 7 bases, with 10 bases between. The CDR3 DNA is TGCGCCAGCAGGGTCGGGGATGAGCAGTACTTC. This gives the protein CASRVGDEQYF.

The chain has TRBV11-2 and TRBJ2-7, with D tentatively TRBD2 (5 bases). The germline V gene has CDR1 SGHAT and CDR2 FQNNGV. The CDR3 contains 13 residues. V was shortened by 5 bases and J by 3 bases, with 11 bases between the two germline ends. Written as DNA, the CDR3 is TGTGCCAGCAGCCCGACTAACTTCTACGAGCAGTACTTC. Translated, it gives CASSPTNFYEQYF.

The chain carries TRBV12-3 or TRBV12-4 and TRBJ2-1, with D possibly TRBD2 on 6 matching bases. The V and J ends lost 3 bases and 10 bases respectively, with 10 bases between them. This CDR3 has 12 residues. This CDR3 reads CASSFEGREQFF. For the CDR3, the DNA is TGTGCCAGCAGTTTTGAGGGGAGGGAGCAGTTCTTC.